This TCR beta chain was recorded in a study of CD8 T cells in ankylosing spondylitis. TCRdb fed the 5' RACE reads into MiXCR, producing one record per CDR3 protein. The sample records approximately 42,000 distinct CDR3 sequences, more than 3% being singletons. Study-wide findings and caveats: Existing reports had already noted some motif variants in reactive arthritis synovial fluid and blood. In peripheral blood, disease-linked CD8+ clones occurred at relatively low frequencies. From matched ankylosing spondylitis synovial fluid, disease-linked clones were reportedly recovered at significantly enriched levels.

CDR3 size: 15 residues. Looked up from germline, CDR1 is MNHEY and CDR2 is SVGAGI. About this clonotype: Its antigen is undetermined. A junction boundary mismatches the germline segment, possibly from a read error.

The receptor was derived from a female donor with ankylosing spondylitis or in good health (not recorded which). The V call is TRBV6-5, the J call TRBJ2-5, with 14 bases identical to TRBD2. The sequenced sample was blood, either unsorted or a sorted T cell fraction (not recorded which). The CDR3 region has the DNA TGTGCCAGCAGTTTCCGACTAGCGGGGGGGGAGACCCAGTGCTTC. It specifies CASSFRLAGGETQCF.